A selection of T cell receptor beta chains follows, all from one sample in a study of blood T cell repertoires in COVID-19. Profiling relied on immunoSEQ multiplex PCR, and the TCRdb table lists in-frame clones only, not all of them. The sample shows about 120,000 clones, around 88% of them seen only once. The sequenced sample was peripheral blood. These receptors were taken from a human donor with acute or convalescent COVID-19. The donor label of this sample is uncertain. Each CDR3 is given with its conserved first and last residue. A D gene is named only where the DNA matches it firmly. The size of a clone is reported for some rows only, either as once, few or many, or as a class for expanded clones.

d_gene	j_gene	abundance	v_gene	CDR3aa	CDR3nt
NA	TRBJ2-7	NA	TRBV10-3	CAISESTRRPYEQYF	TGTGCCATCAGTGAGTCGACTAGACGCCCCTACGAGCAGTACTTC
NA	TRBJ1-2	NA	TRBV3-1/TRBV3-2	CASSQGSGSDGYTF	TGTGCCAGCAGCCAAGGTTCGGGGTCGGATGGCTACACCTTC
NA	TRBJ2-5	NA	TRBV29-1	CSVEPAAGAETQYF	TGCAGCGTTGAACCGGCAGCCGGAGCGGAGACCCAGTACTTC
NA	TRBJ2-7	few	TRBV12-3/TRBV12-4	CASSGTEQYF	TGTGCCAGCAGCGGTACCGAGCAGTACTTC
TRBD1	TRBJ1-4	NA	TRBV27	CASSLSNEGQAYEKLFF	TGTGCCAGCAGTTTATCCAACGAAGGACAGGCCTATGAAAAACTGTTTTTT
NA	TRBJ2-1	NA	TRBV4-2	CASSQDPHQTNEQFF	TGTGCCAGCAGCCAAGATCCACACCAGACTAATGAGCAGTTCTTC
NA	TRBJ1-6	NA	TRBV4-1	CASSPDPRGRVHSPLHF	TGCGCCAGCAGCCCCGACCCCCGGGGAAGGGTTCATTCACCCCTCCACTTT
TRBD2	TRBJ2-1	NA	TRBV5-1	CASSFSGDSYNEQFF	TGCGCCAGCAGCTTCAGCGGGGACTCCTACAATGAGCAGTTCTTC
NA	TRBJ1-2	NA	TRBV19	CASSTIGTPYGYTF	TGTGCCAGTAGTACCATTGGGACACCGTATGGCTACACCTTC
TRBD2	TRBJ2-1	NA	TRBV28	CASSGTSGRNEQFF	TGTGCCAGCAGCGGGACTAGCGGGAGAAATGAGCAGTTCTTC
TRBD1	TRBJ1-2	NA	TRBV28	CATRQGGYGYTF	TGTGCCACCCGACAGGGTGGGTATGGCTACACCTTC
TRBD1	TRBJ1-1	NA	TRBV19	CASSRAQGGITEAFF	TGTGCCAGTAGTAGAGCACAGGGGGGGATCACTGAAGCTTTCTTT
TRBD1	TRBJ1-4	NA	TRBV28	CASSPRGLVEKLFF	TGTGCCAGCAGTCCCAGGGGGCTCGTTGAAAAACTGTTTTTT
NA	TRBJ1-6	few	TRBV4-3	CASSQSGGWDNSPLHF	TGCGCCAGCAGCCAATCGGGAGGGTGGGATAATTCACCCCTCCACTTT
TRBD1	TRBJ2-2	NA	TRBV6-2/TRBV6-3	CASSATGGAGVTVVAGELFF	TGTGCCAGCAGTGCCACAGGGGGAGCTGGAGTAACGGTAGTGGCCGGGGAGCTGTTTTTT
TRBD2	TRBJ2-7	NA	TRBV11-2	CASSHDGAGVYEQYF	TGTGCCAGCAGCCACGATGGAGCGGGAGTGTATGAGCAGTACTTC
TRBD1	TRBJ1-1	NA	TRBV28	CASIIQGSTEAFF	TGTGCCAGCATTATACAGGGGTCCACTGAAGCTTTCTTT
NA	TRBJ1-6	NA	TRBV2	CASSEIANSPLHF	TGTGCCAGCAGCGAAATAGCCAATTCACCCCTCCACTTT
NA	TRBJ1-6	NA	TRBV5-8	CASSSTGLGNSPLHF	TGTGCCAGCAGCTCCACAGGGCTGGGGAATTCACCCCTCCACTTT
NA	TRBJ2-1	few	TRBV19	CASSIVSPSEQFF	TGTGCCAGTTCTATAGTCTCCCCTAGTGAGCAGTTCTTC
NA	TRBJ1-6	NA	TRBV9	CASSPGGLFSPLHF	TGTGCCAGCAGCCCGGGGGGGCTGTTTTCACCCCTCCACTTT
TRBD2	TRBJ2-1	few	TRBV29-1	CSVGGSPEQWNEQFF	TGCAGCGTTGGCGGGAGCCCCGAGCAGTGGAATGAGCAGTTCTTC
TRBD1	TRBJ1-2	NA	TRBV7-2	CASSSFNQGARGYGYTF	TGTGCCAGCAGCTCGTTCAATCAGGGGGCGAGGGGCTATGGCTACACCTTC
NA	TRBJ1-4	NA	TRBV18	CASSPPGGSRGEKLFF	TGTGCCAGCTCACCCCCCGGCGGATCCAGGGGAGAAAAACTGTTTTTT
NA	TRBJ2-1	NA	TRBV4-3	CASSQEFRGINEQFF	TGCGCCAGCAGCCAAGAATTCCGGGGAATTAATGAGCAGTTCTTC
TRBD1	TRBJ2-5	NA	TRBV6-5	CASRPDRGRETQYF	TGTGCCAGCAGACCCGACAGGGGGCGAGAGACCCAGTACTTC
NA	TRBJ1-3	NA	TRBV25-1	CASTSGNTIYF	TGTGCCAGCACTTCGGGAAACACCATATATTTT
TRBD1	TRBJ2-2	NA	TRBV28	CASSFADRGNTGELFF	TGTGCCAGCAGCTTCGCAGACAGGGGGAACACCGGGGAGCTGTTTTTT
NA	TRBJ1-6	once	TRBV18	CASSPTAEDSPLHF	TGTGCCAGCTCACCGACTGCGGAGGATTCACCCCTCCACTTT
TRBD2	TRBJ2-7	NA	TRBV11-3	CASSRTSGSSYEQYF	TGTGCCAGCAGCCGGACTAGCGGGAGCTCCTACGAGCAGTACTTC
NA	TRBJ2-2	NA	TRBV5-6	CASSFGRVNTGELFF	TGTGCCAGCAGCTTTGGGCGGGTTAACACCGGGGAGCTGTTTTTT
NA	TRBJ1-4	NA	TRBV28	CASQVSSNEKLFF	TGTGCCAGCCAGGTTTCGAGTAATGAAAAACTGTTTTTT
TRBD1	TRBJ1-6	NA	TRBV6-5	CASSSAGTGISPLHF	TGTGCCAGCAGTTCGGCCGGGACAGGGATTTCACCCCTCCACTTT
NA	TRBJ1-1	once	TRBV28	CASSLGGLNTEAFF	TGTGCCAGCAGTTTAGGAGGATTGAACACTGAAGCTTTCTTT
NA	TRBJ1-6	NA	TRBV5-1	CASSQSTVQGRGISPLHF	TGCGCCAGCAGCCAAAGCACAGTACAGGGTAGGGGCATCTCACCCCTCCACTTT
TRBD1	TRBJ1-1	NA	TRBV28	CASSLPQGITEAFF	TGTGCCAGCTCCTTACCACAGGGGATCACTGAAGCTTTCTTT
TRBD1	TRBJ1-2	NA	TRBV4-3	CASSQDTRGRLGGYTF	TGCGCCAGCAGCCAAGATACGAGGGGGCGCCTTGGTGGCTACACCTTC
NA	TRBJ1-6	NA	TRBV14	CASSQGQTWRSPLHF	TGTGCCAGCAGCCAAGGTCAGACCTGGAGGTCACCCCTCCACTTT
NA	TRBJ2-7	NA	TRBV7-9	CASSLKSSYEQYF	TGTGCCAGCAGCTTAAAGAGCTCCTACGAGCAGTACTTC
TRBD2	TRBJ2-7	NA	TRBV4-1	CASSQLLAGGNYEQYF	TGCGCCAGCAGCCAGTTACTAGCGGGGGGGAACTACGAGCAGTACTTC
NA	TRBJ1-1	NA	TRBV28	CASRTPYMNTEAFF	TGTGCCAGCCGGACACCTTACATGAACACTGAAGCTTTCTTT
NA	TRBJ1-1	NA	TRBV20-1	CPKKLLEAFF	TGCCCTAAAAAACTCCTTGAAGCTTTCTTT
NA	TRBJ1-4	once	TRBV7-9	CASSLTGTANEKLFF	TGTGCCAGCAGCTTAACAGGGACGGCTAATGAAAAACTGTTTTTT
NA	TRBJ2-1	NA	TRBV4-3	CASSQDLASSRWQFF	TGCGCCAGCAGCCAAGACTTGGCCTCATCAAGATGGCAGTTCTTC
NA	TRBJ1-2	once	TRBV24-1	CATSDPAGGVEGYTF	TGTGCCACCAGTGACCCAGCTGGAGGGGTGGAAGGCTACACCTTC
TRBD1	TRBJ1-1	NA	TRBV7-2	CASSSHRDRATEAFF	TGTGCCAGCAGCTCGCACCGGGACAGGGCCACTGAAGCTTTCTTT
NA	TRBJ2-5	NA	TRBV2	CASSESRNQETQYF	TGTGCCAGCAGTGAAAGCAGGAACCAAGAGACCCAGTACTTC
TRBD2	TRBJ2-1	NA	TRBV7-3	CASSLTSGVTSGNEQFF	TGTGCCAGCAGCTTAACTAGCGGGGTAACCTCAGGCAATGAGCAGTTCTTC
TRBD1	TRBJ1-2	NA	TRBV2	CASSGTGGFANYGYTF	TGTGCCAGCAGTGGGACAGGGGGCTTTGCTAACTATGGCTACACCTTC
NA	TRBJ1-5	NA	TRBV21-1	CASSKGSSWQPQHF	TGTGCCAGCAGCAAAGGGAGTAGCTGGCAGCCCCAGCATTTT
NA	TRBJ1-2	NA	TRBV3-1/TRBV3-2	CASSQTGDYNYGYTF	TGTGCCAGCAGCCAGACGGGAGACTATAACTATGGCTACACCTTC